The 31 T cell receptor beta chains in this list originate from one sample, sequenced in a study of blood T cell repertoires in COVID-19 (dated by TCRdb to 2019 to 2021). Library generation was performed with the immunoSEQ multiplex PCR assay. The immuneACCESS repertoire file appears here via TCRdb, limited to in-frame rearrangements. These files lack a portion of the clones; in checked studies, under half of the deficit traces to unresolved V genes, and the cause of the others is not known. For this sample there are about 190,000 clones; roughly 80% appear just once. The biggest ten clones account for about 20% of the sample. Specimen: peripheral blood. These receptors were collected from a human donor in a cohort sampled during active COVID-19.

J is TRBJ2-7 and V is TRBV18, with D uncertain. Trimming took off 5 bases at V and 7 bases at J, with 15 bases between the two ends. The CDR3 covers 13 residues. Looked up from germline, CDR1 is KGHSH and CDR2 is LQKENI. CDR3 DNA sequence: TGTGCCAGCTCAGGGCAGCAGGATCGGGAGCAGTACTTC. This encodes CASSGQQDREQYF.

The chain has TRBV5-1 and TRBJ1-5; a weak D match, TRBD1 (5 bases). Germline V lookup: CDR1 SGHRS, CDR2 YFSETQ. The CDR3 totals 14 residues. V was trimmed by 0 bases and J by 6 bases, leaving 10 bases between them. The CDR3 is CASSLGGASQPQHF. CDR3 DNA: TGCGCCAGCAGCTTGGGTGGGGCAAGTCAGCCCCAGCATTTT.

This clone was found once. The V gene is TRBV11-2, the J gene TRBJ1-2; D gene uncertain. Germline V gene sequence: CDR1 SGHAT, CDR2 FQNNGV. This CDR3 has 12 amino acids. V lost 7 bases, J lost 4 bases, and 10 bases lay in between. The CDR3 is CASTSGPYGYTF. The CDR3 region has the DNA TGTGCCAGCACCTCGGGTCCCTATGGCTACACCTTC.

V and J are TRBV23-1 and TRBJ1-5; a weak D match, TRBD1 (5 bases). TRBV23-1 is annotated as an ORF whose role is uncertain. With 0 bases removed from V and 5 bases from J, the gap between germline ends came to 8 bases. The CDR3 loop spans 14 amino acids. CDR3 DNA sequence: TGCGCCAGCAGTCAATCGGCGGGGCATCAGCCCCAGCATTTT. Protein: CASSQSAGHQPQHF.

A note on this clone: The junction departs from germline at one end; a sequencing error may be responsible. V gene TRBV7-2 combines with J gene TRBJ2-3, with D perhaps matching TRBD2 (5 bases). There are 13 residues in the CDR3. CDR1 is SGHTA and CDR2 is FQGNSA in the germline V gene. The DNA for the CDR3 is TGTGCCAGCAGCTTGCCCGGGGTCACAGATAGACATTTT. Translation: CASSLPGVTDRHF.

This rearrangement joins TRBV4-2 to TRBJ1-1; the match to TRBD1 covers 7 bases. Germline assignment: CDR1 LGHNA and CDR2 YNFKEQ. The CDR3 covers 13 residues. V shed 11 bases and J 0 bases; nucleotides not matched to a gene: 6. The DNA of the CDR3 is TGTGCCGTAAAGGGGGCTATGAACACTGAAGCTTTCTTT. Protein: CAVKGAMNTEAFF.

The CDR3 spells CASSRDSLFQYF. CDR3 coding DNA: TGTGCCAGCAGCCGGGACTCGCTCTTTCAGTACTTC. The chain carries TRBV12-3 or TRBV12-4 and TRBJ2-4, with a tentative D call TRBD2 (6 bases). V shed 6 bases and J shed 11 bases, with 14 bases lying between them. This CDR3 spans 12 amino acids.

The chain is built from TRBV5-1 and TRBJ2-5; D not certain. The CDR3 runs 14 residues. Trimming took 1 base from V and 2 from J, leaving 9 bases between them. Per germline, CDR1 SGHRS and CDR2 YFSETQ. Here the CDR3 reads CASSLFTEQETQYF. The CDR3 DNA reads TGCGCCAGCAGCTTGTTTACAGAGCAAGAGACCCAGTACTTC. Supplemented by reference TRBV5-1 and TRBJ2-5, the full variable domain reads KAGVTQTPRYLIKTRGQQVTLSCSPISGHRSVSWYQQTPGQGLQFLFEYFSETQRNKGNFPGRFSGRQFSNSRSEMNVSTLELGDSALYLCASSLFTEQETQYFGPGTRLLVL.

The rearrangement joins TRBV23-1 to TRBJ1-5; the match to TRBD1 covers 7 bases. Being an ORF, TRBV23-1 has a function that is uncertain. J gave up 3 bases and V 0 bases, and 14 bases lay outside the gene matches. This CDR3 is built from 19 residues. CDR3 sequence (DNA): TGCGCCAGCAGTCAATCGCCTTCAAGATCCAGGGGGGTCAATCAGCCCCAGCATTTT. This translates into CASSQSPSRSRGVNQPQHF.

This clone has only a few counts. V gene TRBV19 combines with J gene TRBJ2-7; 9 nucleotides line up with TRBD2. The V gene's germline CDR1 is LNHDA and CDR2 SQIVND (reference sequence). There are 14 residues in the CDR3. The V segment lost 5 bases and the J segment 3 bases; nucleotides outside the gene matches: 5. CDR3 loop: CASSSAGGVYEQYF. As DNA, the CDR3 is TGTGCCAGTAGTTCGGCGGGAGGGGTCTACGAGCAGTACTTC.

This chain connects TRBV7-9 to TRBJ2-3; D is possibly TRBD1 (6 bases). V shed 5 bases and J shed 1 base, with 19 bases lying between them. The CDR3 totals 17 residues. Looked up from germline, CDR1 is SEHNR and CDR2 is FQNEAQ (reference sequence). The DNA for the CDR3 is TGTGCCAGCAGCCCGTGGGGCCTTTACAGGGGCACAGATACGCAGTATTTT. Translating gives CASSPWGLYRGTDTQYF.

This clone occurred once. CDR3 bases: TGTGCCAGCAGCCCTAAGCAGGGACAGGGGTGGAATTCACCCCTCCACTTT. It is translated as CASSPKQGQGWNSPLHF. The rearrangement joins TRBV27 to TRBJ1-6, with 10 bases fitting TRBD1. This CDR3 is 17 amino acids long. The germline gives CDR1 MNHEY, CDR2 SMNVEV (reference sequence). V lost 6 bases, J lost 7 bases, and 12 bases stayed unmatched.

The V and J genes are TRBV5-1 and TRBJ2-7, with 11 bases that match TRBD2. CDR1 and CDR2 (germline): SGHRS, YFSETQ. The junction had 4 bases not matched to a gene; V was cut back by 4 bases and J by 1 base. The CDR3 is 15 amino acids. In DNA form, the CDR3 reads TGCGCCAGCAGCGGGGGGACTAGCGGATCCTACGAGCAGTACTTC. Translating gives CASSGGTSGSYEQYF.

The chain carries TRBV11-2 and TRBJ2-7; D perhaps matches TRBD1 (6 bases). Germline CDR1 reads SGHAT; CDR2 reads FQNNGV. The CDR3 contains 14 residues. V gave up 5 bases and J gave up 4 bases, with 15 bases separating them. The CDR3 nucleotides read TGTGCCAGCAGCAAATACACAGGGATATACGAGCAGTACGTC. This sequence encodes CASSKYTGIYEQYV.

The chain recombines TRBV7-2 with TRBJ2-5; the match to TRBD2 covers 8 bases. The germline CDR1 and CDR2 sequences are SGHTA and FQGNSA. This CDR3 has 16 residues. V dropped 0 bases and J dropped 2; count of bases not matched to a gene: 5. The CDR3 here is CASSLAVLAVQETQYF. The CDR3 DNA follows: TGTGCCAGCAGCTTAGCGGTACTAGCGGTACAAGAGACCCAGTACTTC.

The chain uses TRBV28 and TRBJ2-7, with TRBD2 as a possible D gene (6 bases). Per germline, CDR1 MDHEN and CDR2 SYDVKM. The CDR3 covers 14 residues. Trimming cost V 2 bases and J 2 bases, with 10 bases left between them. As DNA, the CDR3 is TGTGCCAGCAGTTTACCGGGAGTGCCCTACGAGCAGTACTTC. This codes for CASSLPGVPYEQYF.

The chain couples TRBV28 to TRBJ2-7; 11 bases align to TRBD2. Trimming cost V 8 bases and J 4 bases; bases outside gene matches: 10. Per germline, CDR1 MDHEN and CDR2 SYDVKM. This CDR3 is 15 amino acids long. CDR3 in amino acids: CASGEIAGGGYEQYF. DNA of the CDR3: TGTGCCAGCGGGGAAATAGCGGGAGGGGGGTACGAGCAGTACTTC. The full variable domain, with the rest looked up from reference TRBV28 and TRBJ2-7, is DVKVTQSSRYLVKRTGEKVFLECVQDMDHENMFWYRQDPGLGLRLIYFSYDVKMKEKGDIPEGYSVSREKKERFSLILESASTNQTSMYLCASGEIAGGGYEQYFGPGTRLTVT.

V usage is TRBV6-4 and J usage is TRBJ2-1; 10 bases fit TRBD2. Trimming took 0 bases from V and 7 from J; bases not matched to a gene: 6. The CDR3 consists of 16 residues. Germline V gene lookup returns CDR1 MRHNA and CDR2 SNTAGT. CDR3 protein: CASSDSQRGGWNEQFF. The CDR3 nucleotides read TGTGCCAGCAGTGACTCGCAGCGGGGGGGCTGGAATGAGCAGTTCTTC.

This clone has just one count. This chain joins TRBV13 and TRBJ1-2; 8 positions match TRBD1. The CDR3 sequence is 17 residues long. V lost 2 bases, J lost 4 bases, and 12 bases stayed unmatched. Germline lookup yields CDR1 PRHDT and CDR2 FYEKMQ (reference sequence). The CDR3 is CASSLQVFRGRSYGYTF. The CDR3, as DNA: TGTGCCAGCAGCTTACAGGTTTTCAGGGGGCGCAGCTATGGCTACACCTTC.

This chain joins TRBV7-7 and TRBJ2-2; the match to TRBD1 covers 12 bases. Germline CDR1 and CDR2: SSHAT and FNYEAQ (reference sequence). This CDR3 region has 15 residues. The V and J ends lost 6 bases and 6 bases, in that order; junction bases with no gene match: 5. The CDR3: CASSRDRGLSGELFF. CDR3 nucleotide sequence: TGTGCCAGCAGTCGGGACAGGGGGCTTTCCGGGGAGCTGTTTTTT.

This chain uses TRBV3-1 (or the pseudogene TRBV3-2) with TRBJ2-7; perhaps TRBD1 as D (5 bases). Looked up from germline, CDR1 is LGHDT and CDR2 is YNNKEL (reference sequence). The V gene lost 0 bases and the J gene lost 6 bases, with 12 bases spanning the gap. This CDR3 contains 14 residues. CDR3 residues: CASSQDYAGREQYF. Here the CDR3 DNA reads TGTGCCAGCAGCCAAGATTATGCAGGGCGCGAGCAGTACTTC.

The rearrangement links TRBV19 to TRBJ2-7, with 8 bases matching TRBD2. The CDR3 consists of 16 residues. The germline V gene has CDR1 LNHDA and CDR2 SQIVND (reference sequence). V dropped 6 bases and J dropped 1; count of bases not matched to a gene: 11. CDR3 region: CASSSGGAAFSYEQYF. CDR3 coding DNA: TGTGCCAGTAGCTCCGGGGGGGCCGCCTTTTCCTACGAGCAGTACTTC.

The V gene is TRBV3-1 (or the pseudogene TRBV3-2), the J gene TRBJ1-6; D gene unclear. Trimming pared 0 bases from V and 10 bases from J, leaving 13 bases between. Germline V gene sequence: CDR1 LGHDT, CDR2 YNNKEL (reference sequence). The CDR3 contains 15 residues. The CDR3 nucleotides read TGTGCCAGCAGCCAAGACGGCGGGATGGAATCACCCCTCCACTTT. This gives the protein CASSQDGGMESPLHF.

The V and J genes are TRBV7-9 and TRBJ1-1; D possibly corresponds to TRBD1 (6 bases). The V gene lost 5 bases and the J gene lost 0 bases, with 16 bases spanning the gap. The CDR3 covers 16 residues. The germline V gene encodes CDR1 SEHNR and CDR2 FQNEAQ (reference sequence). CDR3 protein: CASSPTLTGLNTEAFF. The CDR3 nucleotides are TGTGCCAGCAGCCCGACCTTAACAGGGTTGAACACTGAAGCTTTCTTT.

The chain combines TRBV5-5 with TRBJ1-1; D gene uncertain. The CDR3 consists of 13 residues. Germline CDR1 SGHKS, CDR2 YYEKEE (reference sequence). The V end was cut by 2 bases, the J end by 7 bases, with 12 bases between. The DNA of the CDR3 is TGTGCCAGCAGCTTTAGTACGGCGGTTGAAGCTTTCTTT. Translation: CASSFSTAVEAFF.

The chain couples TRBV2 to TRBJ2-5; TRBD1 matches 7 bases. Germline V gives CDR1 SNHLY, CDR2 FYNNEI. The CDR3 sequence is 15 residues long. After removal of 7 bases from V and 5 bases from J, the junction contained 13 bases not matched to a gene. CDR3: CASTDRSGRGETQYF. The CDR3 DNA is TGTGCCAGCACCGACAGGTCTGGCAGGGGGGAGACCCAGTACTTC.

V is TRBV2 and J is TRBJ2-7; tentative D call: TRBD1 (5 bases). Germline values: CDR1 SNHLY, CDR2 FYNNEI. The V end lost 6 bases, the J end lost 1 base, and 13 bases lay between the germline ends. The length of the CDR3 is 14 residues. As DNA, the CDR3 is TGTGCCAGCAGCTTCCGGCAGGGATCCTACGAGCAGTACTTC. The encoded protein is CASSFRQGSYEQYF.

V and J are TRBV5-1 and TRBJ2-1; 11 bases map to TRBD2. V shed 4 bases, J shed 6 bases, and the junction held 6 bases outside the gene matches. Germline CDR1 and CDR2: SGHRS and YFSETQ. The CDR3 covers 15 residues. The CDR3 bases are TGCGCCAGCAGCCAAGGGGGGACTAGCGGCAATGAGCAGTTCTTC. Its translation: CASSQGGTSGNEQFF. Supplemented by reference TRBV5-1 and TRBJ2-1, the full variable domain reads KAGVTQTPRYLIKTRGQQVTLSCSPISGHRSVSWYQQTPGQGLQFLFEYFSETQRNKGNFPGRFSGRQFSNSRSEMNVSTLELGDSALYLCASSQGGTSGNEQFFGPGTRLTVL.

This chain joins TRBV28 and TRBJ2-1, with TRBD2 as a possible D gene (5 bases). Trimming left V 2 bases short and J 9 bases short, with 8 bases between. This CDR3 is 12 amino acids long. The V gene's germline CDR1 is MDHEN and CDR2 SYDVKM. CDR3 nucleotide sequence: TGTGCCAGCAGTTTAGGGAGACGTGAGCAGTTCTTC. Its protein is CASSLGRREQFF.

The chain has TRBV30 and TRBJ1-2, with D perhaps matching TRBD1 (5 bases). Germline CDR1 is GTSNPN and CDR2 is SVGIG (reference sequence). V lost 2 bases and J lost 2, with 9 bases in between. CDR3 length equals 13 residues. The DNA for the CDR3 is TGTGCCTGGAGTAATCGGGGGAACTATGGCTACACCTTC. This translates into CAWSNRGNYGYTF.

This chain uses TRBV19 with TRBJ1-2; 9 bases align to TRBD1. The CDR3 runs to 16 residues. Germline CDR1 reads LNHDA; CDR2 reads SQIVND (reference sequence). V trimming: 5 bases; J trimming: 7 bases; junction bases outside the gene matches: 14. The CDR3 loop is CASSPNAGTGFTGYTF. The CDR3 DNA reads TGTGCCAGTAGTCCTAATGCCGGGACAGGGTTTACTGGCTACACCTTC.